This T cell receptor (beta chain) was identified in a study of Ad26.COV2.S vaccination and SARS-CoV-2 variants. Study in general: Participants got Ad26.COV2.S intramuscularly, once or twice 56 days apart. Notes on the study in general: Across vaccine and placebo recipients, the breadth of non-spike TCRs was similar. Substantial post-vaccination breadth of spike-specific CD8+ and CD4+ T cell responses was reported.

The CDR3 consists of 15 residues. CDR1 and CDR2 (germline): SEHNR, FQNEAQ (reference sequence). Between the trimmed V and J ends, which lost 5 bases and 4 bases, there was a span of 17 bases. Sample treatment: around 19 received Ad26.COV2.S at low or high dose, single or two shots; 5 received placebo; per-sample allocation not given. After the first vaccine or placebo injection, samples were drawn on day 63. The sample came from a Boston adult aged 18-55 years. On this clone itself: Its target is not known.

Measured with immunoSEQ multiplex PCR; TCRdb has only the in-frame clones, and not every one. Of some 330,000 clones listed, 85% to 90% are singletons. This rearrangement joins TRBV7-9 to TRBJ1-2; D gene uncertain. The sample here was peripheral blood, taken in a trial of Ad26.COV2.S vaccine versus placebo. This sequence originates from a person aged 18 to 59 who received the Ad26.COV2.S COVID-19 vaccine or a placebo. Written as DNA, the CDR3 is TGTGCCAGCAGCCCCCGCCTAGGTGATCGCTATGGCTACACCTTC. It encodes CASSPRLGDRYGYTF.